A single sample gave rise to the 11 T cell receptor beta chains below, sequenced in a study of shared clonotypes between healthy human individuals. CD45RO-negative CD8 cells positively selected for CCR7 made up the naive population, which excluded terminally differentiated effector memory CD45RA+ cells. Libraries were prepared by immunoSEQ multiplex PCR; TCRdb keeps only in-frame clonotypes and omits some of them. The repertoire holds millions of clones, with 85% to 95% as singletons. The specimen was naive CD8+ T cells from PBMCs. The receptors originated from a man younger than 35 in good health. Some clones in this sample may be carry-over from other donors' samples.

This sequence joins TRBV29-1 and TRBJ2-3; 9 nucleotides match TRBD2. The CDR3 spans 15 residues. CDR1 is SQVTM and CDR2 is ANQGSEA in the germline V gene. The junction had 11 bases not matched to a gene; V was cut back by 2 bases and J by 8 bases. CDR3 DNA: TGCAGCGTTGAATATTTGGGACTAGCCGTTGGTACGCAGTATTTT. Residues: CSVEYLGLAVGTQYF.

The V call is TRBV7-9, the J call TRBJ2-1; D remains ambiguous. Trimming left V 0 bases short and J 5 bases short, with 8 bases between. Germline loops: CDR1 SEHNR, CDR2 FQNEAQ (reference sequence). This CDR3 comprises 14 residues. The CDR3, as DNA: TGTGCCAGCAGCTTAGCAAGTCTTAACAATGAGCAGTTCTTC. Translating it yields CASSLASLNNEQFF. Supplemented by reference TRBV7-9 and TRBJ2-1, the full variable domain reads DTGVSQNPRHKITKRGQNVTFRCDPISEHNRLYWYRQTLGQGPEFLTYFQNEAQLEKSRLLSDRFSAERPKGSFSTLEIQRTEQGDSAMYLCASSLASLNNEQFFGPGTRLTVL.

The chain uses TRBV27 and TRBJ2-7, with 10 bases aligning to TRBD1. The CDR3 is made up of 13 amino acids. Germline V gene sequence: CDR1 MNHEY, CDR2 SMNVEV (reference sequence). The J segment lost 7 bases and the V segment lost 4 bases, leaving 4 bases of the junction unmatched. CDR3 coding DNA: TGTGCCAGCAGTTGGGACAGGGGCGGGGAGCAGTACTTC. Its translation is CASSWDRGGEQYF.

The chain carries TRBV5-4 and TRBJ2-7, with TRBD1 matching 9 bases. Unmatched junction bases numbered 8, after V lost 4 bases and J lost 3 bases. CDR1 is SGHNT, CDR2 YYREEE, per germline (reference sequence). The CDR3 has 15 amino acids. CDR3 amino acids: CASSSKQGADYEQYF. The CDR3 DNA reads TGTGCCAGCAGCAGCAAACAGGGGGCGGACTACGAGCAGTACTTC. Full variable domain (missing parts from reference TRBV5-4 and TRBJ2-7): ETGVTQSPTHLIKTRGQQVTLRCSSQSGHNTVSWYQQALGQGPQFIFQYYREEENGRGNFPPRFSGLQFPNYSSELNVNALELDDSALYLCASSSKQGADYEQYFGPGTRLTVT.

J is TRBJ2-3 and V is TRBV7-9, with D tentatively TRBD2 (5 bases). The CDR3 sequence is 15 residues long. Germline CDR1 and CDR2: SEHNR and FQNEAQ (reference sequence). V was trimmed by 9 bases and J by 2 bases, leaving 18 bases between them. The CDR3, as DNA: TGTGCCAGTCAGAGGGCCGAAACCTTCACAGATACGCAGTATTTT. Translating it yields CASQRAETFTDTQYF.

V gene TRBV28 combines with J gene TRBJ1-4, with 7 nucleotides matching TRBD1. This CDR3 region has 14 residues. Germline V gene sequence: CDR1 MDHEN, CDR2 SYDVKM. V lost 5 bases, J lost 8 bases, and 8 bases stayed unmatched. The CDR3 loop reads CASSQTGLREKLFF. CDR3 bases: TGTGCCAGCAGTCAGACAGGGTTGCGAGAAAAACTGTTTTTT. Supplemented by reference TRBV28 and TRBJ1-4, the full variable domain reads DVKVTQSSRYLVKRTGEKVFLECVQDMDHENMFWYRQDPGLGLRLIYFSYDVKMKEKGDIPEGYSVSREKKERFSLILESASTNQTSMYLCASSQTGLREKLFFGSGTQLSVL.

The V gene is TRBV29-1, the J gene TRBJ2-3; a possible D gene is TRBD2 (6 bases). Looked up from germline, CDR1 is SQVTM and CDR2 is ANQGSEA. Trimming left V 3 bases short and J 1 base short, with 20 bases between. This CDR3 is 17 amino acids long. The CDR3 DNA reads TGCAGCGTTGATGCGTGGCGGGATGTCTTAGGCACAGATACGCAGTATTTT. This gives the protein CSVDAWRDVLGTDTQYF.

CDR3 amino acids: CASAERTVLEQYF. CDR3 DNA: TGTGCCAGCGCGGAACGGACAGTCCTCGAGCAGTACTTC. The genes are TRBV28 and TRBJ2-7, with a tentative D call TRBD1 (6 bases). V gave up 8 bases and J gave up 6 bases, with 17 bases separating them. This CDR3 is 13 amino acids long. Germline CDR1 and CDR2: MDHEN and SYDVKM.

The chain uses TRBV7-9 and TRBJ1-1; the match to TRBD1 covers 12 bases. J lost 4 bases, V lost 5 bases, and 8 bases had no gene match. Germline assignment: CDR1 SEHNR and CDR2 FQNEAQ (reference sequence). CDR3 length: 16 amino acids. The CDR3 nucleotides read TGTGCCAGCAGCCATGGGACAGGGGGCGCGGGCACTGAAGCTTTCTTT. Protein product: CASSHGTGGAGTEAFF.

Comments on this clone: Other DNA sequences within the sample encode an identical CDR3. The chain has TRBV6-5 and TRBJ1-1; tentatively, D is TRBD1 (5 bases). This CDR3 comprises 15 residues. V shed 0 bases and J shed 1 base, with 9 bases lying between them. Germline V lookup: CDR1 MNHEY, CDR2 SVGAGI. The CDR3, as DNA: TGTGCCAGCAGTTACTCGTGGGGGTCGAACACTGAAGCTTTCTTT. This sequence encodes CASSYSWGSNTEAFF.

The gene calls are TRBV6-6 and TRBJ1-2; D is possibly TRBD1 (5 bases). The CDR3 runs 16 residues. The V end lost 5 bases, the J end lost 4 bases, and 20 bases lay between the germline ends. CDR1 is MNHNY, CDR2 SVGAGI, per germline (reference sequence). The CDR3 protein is CASSLDRNLEGYGYTF. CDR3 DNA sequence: TGTGCCAGCAGTCTCGACAGAAACCTGGAGGGCTATGGCTACACCTTC.